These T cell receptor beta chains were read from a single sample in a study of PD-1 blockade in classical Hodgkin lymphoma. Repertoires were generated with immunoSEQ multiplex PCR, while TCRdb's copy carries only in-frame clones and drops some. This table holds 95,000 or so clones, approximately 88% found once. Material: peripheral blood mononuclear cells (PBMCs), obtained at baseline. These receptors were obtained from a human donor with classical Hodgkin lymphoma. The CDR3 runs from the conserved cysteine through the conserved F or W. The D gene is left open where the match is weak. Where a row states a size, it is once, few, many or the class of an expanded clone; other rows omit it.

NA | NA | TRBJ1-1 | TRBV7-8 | TGTGCCAGCAATTTCCGGGAGGGGGTAGGTGACACTGAAGCTTTCTTT | CASNFREGVGDTEAFF
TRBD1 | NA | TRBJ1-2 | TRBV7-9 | TGTGCCAGCAGCCCCCCCGGGACAGGCTTCTATGGCTACACCTTC | CASSPPGTGFYGYTF
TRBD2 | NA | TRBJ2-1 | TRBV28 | TGTGCCAGCAGCCCCGGGGGTAGCGGGAGAATCCAGTTCTTC | CASSPGGSGRIQFF
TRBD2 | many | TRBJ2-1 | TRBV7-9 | TGTGCCAGCAGCCTTACGGCGGGAGGGCCCGGTGAGCAGTTCTTC | CASSLTAGGPGEQFF
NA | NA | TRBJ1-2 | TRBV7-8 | TGTGCCAGCAGCTTGGGGAACTATGGCTACACCTTC | CASSLGNYGYTF
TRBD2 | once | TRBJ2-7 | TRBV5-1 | TGCGCCAGCAGCTTAGGAGCGGGAGGGCCGGGTTACGAGCAGTACTTC | CASSLGAGGPGYEQYF
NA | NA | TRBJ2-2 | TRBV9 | TGTGCCAGCAGCGTAGCAAGGACCGGGGAGCTGTTTTTT | CASSVARTGELFF
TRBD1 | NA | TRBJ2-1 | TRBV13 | TGTGCCAGCAGCTCGACAGGGGGGCGGGAGAATGAGCAGTTCTTC | CASSSTGGRENEQFF
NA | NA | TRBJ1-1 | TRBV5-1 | TGCGCCAGCAGCCTGAGGGGTGACACTGAAGCTTTCTTT | CASSLRGDTEAFF
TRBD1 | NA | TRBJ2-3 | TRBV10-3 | TGTGCCATCAGAGGGGACAGGGGATTTGCAGATACGCAGTATTTT | CAIRGDRGFADTQYF
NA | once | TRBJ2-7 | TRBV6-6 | TGTGCCAGCAGTTATTCGGCAGAGCCTCTCGAGCAGTACTTC | CASSYSAEPLEQYF
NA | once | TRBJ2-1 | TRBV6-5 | TGTGCCAGCAGAAACGTAGCCGAAGGTGAGCAGTTCTTC | CASRNVAEGEQFF
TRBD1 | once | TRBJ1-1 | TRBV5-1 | TGCGCCAGCAGCTTGGGAAGGGGGCGAACTGAAGCTTTCTTT | CASSLGRGRTEAFF